Each of the 21 T cell receptor beta chains below was sequenced from the same sample in a study of blood T cell repertoires in COVID-19. TCRdb keeps only in-frame clones here, not all; method: immunoSEQ multiplex PCR. The sample shows 400,000 to 500,000 clones, roughly 88% of them seen only once. The sequenced material came from PBMCs or T cells enriched from blood (not recorded which). These receptors all stem from a woman aged 40 to 50 who had recovered from COVID-19.

The V and J genes are TRBV4-3 and TRBJ2-7, with TRBD1 matching over 8 bases. This CDR3 is built from 14 residues. Germline V lookup: CDR1 LGHNA, CDR2 YSLEER. Losses at the gene ends were 1 base for V and 6 bases for J; bases not matched to a gene: 5. The CDR3 DNA sequence: TGCGCCAGCAGCCAAGGTCAGGGGGCTGGCGAGCAGTACTTC. Protein product: CASSQGQGAGEQYF.

The chain uses TRBV7-6 and TRBJ2-7; 9 nucleotides align to TRBD2. Germline V gives CDR1 SGHVS, CDR2 FNYEAQ. The J segment lost 3 bases and the V segment lost 5 bases, leaving 8 bases of the junction unmatched. This CDR3 has 15 residues. In DNA form, the CDR3 reads TGTGCCAGCAGCCACCGGCTAGCGGGAATCTACGAGCAGTACTTC. Its protein product is CASSHRLAGIYEQYF.

The chain couples TRBV15 to TRBJ2-5; TRBD1 might be the D (6 bases). CDR3 length equals 17 residues. The V gene's germline CDR1 is LNHNV and CDR2 YYDKDF (reference sequence). The germline V and J ends were trimmed by 0 bases and 0 bases, with 14 bases remaining between them. This chain's CDR3 is CATSRDRAGAYQETQYF. The DNA for the CDR3 is TGTGCCACCAGCAGAGATCGGGCAGGGGCTTACCAAGAGACCCAGTACTTC.

This chain connects TRBV15 to TRBJ2-7; 11 bases are shared with TRBD1. From germline, CDR1 is LNHNV and CDR2 YYDKDF (reference sequence). J gave up 5 bases and V 1 base, and 1 base lay outside the gene matches. The CDR3 consists of 14 residues. The CDR3: CATSRGTGGDEQYF. CDR3 coding DNA: TGTGCCACCAGCAGAGGGACAGGGGGCGACGAGCAGTACTTC.

V gene TRBV5-6 combines with J gene TRBJ1-3, with D tentatively TRBD1 (6 bases). The CDR3 spans 14 residues. CDR1 and CDR2 (germline): SGHDT, YYEEEE. Between the trimmed V and J ends, which lost 0 bases and 8 bases, there was a span of 12 bases. CDR3 residues: CASSLGQDGDTIYF. The CDR3 coding sequence is TGTGCCAGCAGCTTGGGACAGGACGGGGACACCATATATTTT.

The chain combines TRBV7-2 with TRBJ2-1; 11 bases are shared with TRBD2. Trimming cost V 6 bases and J 6 bases; bases outside gene matches: 4. The CDR3 covers 14 residues. Germline V gives CDR1 SGHTA, CDR2 FQGNSA. DNA for the CDR3: TGTGCCAGCAGACTAGCGGGAGAAATCAATGAGCAGTTCTTC. Its protein product is CASRLAGEINEQFF.

This clone was observed once. The chain is built from TRBV18 and TRBJ2-7, with D uncertain. The CDR3 has 12 residues. Per the germline V gene, CDR1 is KGHSH and CDR2 is LQKENI. Trimming shortened V by 6 bases and J by 6 bases, and 12 bases separated the two germline ends. DNA for the CDR3: TGTGCCAGCTCGCGCCCTACTGCCGAGCAGTACTTC. This sequence encodes CASSRPTAEQYF.

The chain combines TRBV6-5 with TRBJ2-7, with 10 bases identical to TRBD2. Germline values: CDR1 MNHEY, CDR2 SVGAGI. The ends lost 7 bases at V and 1 base at J; junction bases unmatched: 7. There are 15 residues in the CDR3. In DNA form, the CDR3 reads TGTGCCAGCAACCCTAGCGGGAGTCGGTCCTACGAGCAGTACTTC. Protein sequence: CASNPSGSRSYEQYF.

The V and J genes are TRBV10-3 and TRBJ2-3, with 11 bases identical to TRBD2. Losses at the gene ends were 5 bases for V and 5 bases for J; bases not matched to a gene: 9. The CDR3 totals 16 residues. Germline V gene lookup returns CDR1 ENHRY and CDR2 SYGVKD. The CDR3 loop is CAISNSGRAEGDTQYF. The CDR3 nucleotides read TGTGCCATCAGTAATAGCGGGAGGGCCGAGGGAGATACGCAGTATTTT.

This sequence joins TRBV7-2 and TRBJ2-7, with D unclear. V was pared by 0 bases and J by 0 bases, with 6 bases between. Germline CDR1 and CDR2: SGHTA and FQGNSA. The CDR3 runs 14 residues. For the CDR3, the DNA is TGTGCCAGCAGCTTAGCTGTTAACTCCTACGAGCAGTACTTC. Amino acid sequence: CASSLAVNSYEQYF.

This chain links TRBV7-6 with TRBJ2-3; the match to TRBD2 covers 12 bases. Germline V CDR1 and CDR2: SGHVS, FNYEAQ. The CDR3 length is 16 residues. V gave up 3 bases and J gave up 5 bases; unmatched junction bases: 6. CDR3 sequence reads: CASSFQLAGGEDTQYF. As DNA, the CDR3 is TGTGCCAGCAGCTTTCAACTAGCGGGAGGAGAAGATACGCAGTATTTT.

The chain carries TRBV18 and TRBJ1-4; perhaps TRBD1 as D (6 bases). This CDR3 comprises 14 residues. Germline loops: CDR1 KGHSH, CDR2 LQKENI. Trimming removed 6 bases at V and 8 bases at J, with 16 bases between. Here the CDR3 reads CASSRTGKDEKLFF. CDR3 DNA: TGTGCCAGCTCGCGTACAGGGAAGGACGAAAAACTGTTTTTT. The full variable domain, with the rest looked up from reference TRBV18 and TRBJ1-4, is NAGVMQNPRHLVRRRGQEARLRCSPMKGHSHVYWYRQLPEEGLKFMVYLQKENIIDESGMPKERFSAEFPKEGPSILRIQQVVRGDSAAYFCASSRTGKDEKLFFGSGTQLSVL.

The chain recombines TRBV10-1 with TRBJ1-1, with a weak D call TRBD1 (6 bases). Germline CDR1 WNHNN, CDR2 SYGVQD (reference sequence). Trimming removed 7 bases at V and 1 base at J, with 13 bases between. The CDR3 loop spans 14 amino acids. The CDR3 loop is CASTAGAGNTEAFF. The CDR3 region has the DNA TGCGCCAGCACCGCAGGGGCTGGGAACACTGAAGCTTTCTTT.

The V and J genes are TRBV10-2 and TRBJ2-2, with unresolved D. CDR1 and CDR2 (germline): WSHSY, SAAADI. V lost 4 bases to trimming and J lost 7 bases, with 13 bases between them. CDR3 size: 14 residues. The chain's CDR3 is CASSGNPRGGELFF. CDR3 DNA sequence: TGCGCCAGCAGTGGAAACCCCCGAGGCGGGGAGCTGTTTTTT.

The chain links TRBV27 to TRBJ2-7, with 9 bases aligning to TRBD1. In germline, CDR1 is MNHEY, CDR2 SMNVEV (reference sequence). This CDR3 is 14 amino acids long. Trimming removed 4 bases from V and 3 bases from J; junction bases left unmatched: 4. CDR3 amino acids: CASSYRGRFYEQYF. CDR3 bases: TGTGCCAGCAGTTACAGGGGGCGCTTCTACGAGCAGTACTTC.

This chain joins TRBV7-2 and TRBJ1-1, with 11 bases that match TRBD1. The junction had 7 bases not matched to a gene; V was cut back by 7 bases and J by 6 bases. The CDR3 runs to 14 residues. Per germline, CDR1 SGHTA and CDR2 FQGNSA. CDR3 protein: CASIQDRGRSEAFF. CDR3 in DNA: TGTGCCAGCATCCAGGACAGGGGGCGGTCTGAAGCTTTCTTT.

The chain joins TRBV28 to TRBJ2-7, with 8 positions matching TRBD1. Germline V CDR1 and CDR2: MDHEN, SYDVKM. CDR3 length: 14 residues. V dropped 7 bases and J dropped 0; count of bases not matched to a gene: 5. The CDR3 DNA reads TGTGCCAGCACGAGACAGGGGCGCTCCTACGAGCAGTACTTC. Its translation: CASTRQGRSYEQYF.

The chain employs TRBV24-1 and TRBJ2-5, with 10 bases fitting TRBD2. CDR1 and CDR2 (germline): KGHDR, SFDVKD. This CDR3 region has 15 residues. Unmatched junction bases numbered 7, after V lost 6 bases and J lost 4 bases. CDR3 nucleotides: TGTGCCACCAGTCAAGCGGGAGGGCCAAGAGAGACCCAGTACTTC. It yields the protein CATSQAGGPRETQYF.

CDR3 DNA: TGTGCCAGCAGCGCCCCTCCGGGGGGCACAGATACGCAGTATTTT. Protein product: CASSAPPGGTDTQYF. The chain couples TRBV9 to TRBJ2-3; tentatively, D is TRBD2 (6 bases). CDR1 and CDR2 from the germline V gene are SGDLS and YYNGEE. The CDR3 length is 15 residues. The ends were cut back, 3 bases at V and 1 base at J, with 12 bases in the middle.

V gene TRBV19 combines with J gene TRBJ1-4; 9 bases line up with TRBD1. The germline gives CDR1 LNHDA, CDR2 SQIVND (reference sequence). There are 15 residues in the CDR3. V lost 3 bases to trimming and J lost 4 bases; unmatched junction nucleotides: 3. The CDR3 nucleotides read TGTGCCAGTAGTATGGGACAGGGCCTTAATGAAAAACTGTTTTTT. It encodes CASSMGQGLNEKLFF.

The chain joins TRBV18 to TRBJ2-7; 9 bases map to TRBD1. Germline assignment: CDR1 KGHSH and CDR2 LQKENI. Trimming removed 2 bases from V and 4 bases from J; junction bases left unmatched: 15. The CDR3 covers 18 residues. The CDR3 is CASSPRGLRDRVRYEQYF. DNA for the CDR3: TGTGCCAGCTCACCAAGGGGTCTACGGGACAGGGTGAGGTACGAGCAGTACTTC.